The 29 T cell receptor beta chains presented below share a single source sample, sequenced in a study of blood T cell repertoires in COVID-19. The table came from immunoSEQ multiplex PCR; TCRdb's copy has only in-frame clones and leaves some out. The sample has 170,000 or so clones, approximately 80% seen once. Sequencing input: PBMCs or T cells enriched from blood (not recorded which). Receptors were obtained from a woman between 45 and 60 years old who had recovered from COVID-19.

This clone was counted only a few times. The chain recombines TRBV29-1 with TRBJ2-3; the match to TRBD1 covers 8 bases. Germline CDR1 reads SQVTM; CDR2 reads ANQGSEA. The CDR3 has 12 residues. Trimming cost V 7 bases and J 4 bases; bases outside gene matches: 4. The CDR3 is CSGQGSADTQYF. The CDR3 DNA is TGCAGCGGACAGGGGTCGGCAGATACGCAGTATTTT.

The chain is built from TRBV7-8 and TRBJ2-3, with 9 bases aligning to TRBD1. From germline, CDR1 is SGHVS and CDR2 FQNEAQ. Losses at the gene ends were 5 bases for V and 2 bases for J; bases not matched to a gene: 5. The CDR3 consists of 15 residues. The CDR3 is CASSPGTGYTDTQYF. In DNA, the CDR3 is TGTGCCAGCAGCCCCGGGACAGGGTACACAGATACGCAGTATTTT.

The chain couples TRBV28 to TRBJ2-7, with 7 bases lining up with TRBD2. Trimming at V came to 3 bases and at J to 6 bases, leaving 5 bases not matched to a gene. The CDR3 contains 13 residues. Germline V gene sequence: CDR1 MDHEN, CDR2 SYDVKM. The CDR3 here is CASSFGGSVEQYF. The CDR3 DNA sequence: TGTGCCAGCAGTTTTGGCGGGAGCGTCGAGCAGTACTTC.

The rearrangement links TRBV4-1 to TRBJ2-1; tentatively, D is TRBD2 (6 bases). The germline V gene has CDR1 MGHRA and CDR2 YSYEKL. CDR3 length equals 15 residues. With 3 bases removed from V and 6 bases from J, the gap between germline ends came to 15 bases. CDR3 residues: CASSHGGIYGNEQFF. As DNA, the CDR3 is TGCGCCAGCAGCCATGGGGGGATTTACGGCAATGAGCAGTTCTTC.

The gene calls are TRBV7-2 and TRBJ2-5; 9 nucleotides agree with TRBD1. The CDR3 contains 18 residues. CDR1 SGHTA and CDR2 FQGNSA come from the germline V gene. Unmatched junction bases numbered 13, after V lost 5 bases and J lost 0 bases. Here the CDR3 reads CASSHPLTGGPYQETQYF. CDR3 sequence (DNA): TGTGCCAGCAGCCACCCTTTAACAGGGGGCCCTTACCAAGAGACCCAGTACTTC.

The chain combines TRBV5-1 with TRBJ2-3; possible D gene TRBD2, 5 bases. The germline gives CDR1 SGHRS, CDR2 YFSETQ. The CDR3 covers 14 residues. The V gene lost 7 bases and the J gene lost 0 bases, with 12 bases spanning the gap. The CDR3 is CASSRVTSTDTQYF. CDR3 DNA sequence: TGCGCCAGCTCGCGGGTGACTAGCACAGATACGCAGTATTTT.

The DNA of the CDR3 is TGTGCCAGTAGTATAGGGGGGGGGATTGACAGGAGGAATCAGCCCCAGCATTTT. It is translated as CASSIGGGIDRRNQPQHF. This chain links TRBV19 with TRBJ1-5, with a possible D match to TRBD1 (6 bases). From germline, CDR1 is LNHDA and CDR2 SQIVND (reference sequence). This CDR3 comprises 18 residues. V lost 1 base, J lost 4 bases, and 20 bases lay in between.

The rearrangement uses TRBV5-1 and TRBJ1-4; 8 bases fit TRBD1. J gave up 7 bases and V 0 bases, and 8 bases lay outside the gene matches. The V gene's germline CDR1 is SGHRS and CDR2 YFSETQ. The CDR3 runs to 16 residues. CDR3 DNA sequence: TGCGCCAGCAGCTTGGAATCCGCAGGGGGCGGTGAAAAACTGTTTTTT. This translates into CASSLESAGGGEKLFF.

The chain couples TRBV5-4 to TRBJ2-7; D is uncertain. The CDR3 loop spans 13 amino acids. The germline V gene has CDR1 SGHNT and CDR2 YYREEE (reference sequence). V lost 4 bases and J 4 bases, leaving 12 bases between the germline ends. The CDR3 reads CASSPEPSYEQYF. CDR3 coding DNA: TGTGCCAGCAGCCCGGAGCCCTCTTACGAGCAGTACTTC.

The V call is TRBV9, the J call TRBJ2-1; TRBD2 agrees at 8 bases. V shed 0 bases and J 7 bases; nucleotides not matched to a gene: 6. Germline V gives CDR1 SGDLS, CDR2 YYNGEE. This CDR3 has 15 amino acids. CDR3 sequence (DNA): TGTGCCAGCAGCGTAGGGGGCGGGAGGACGAATGAGCAGTTCTTC. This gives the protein CASSVGGGRTNEQFF.

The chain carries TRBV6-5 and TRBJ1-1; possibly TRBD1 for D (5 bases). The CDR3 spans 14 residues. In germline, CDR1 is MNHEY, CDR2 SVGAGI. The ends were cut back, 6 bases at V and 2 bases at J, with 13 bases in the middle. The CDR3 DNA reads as TGTGCCAGCAGAAGGGACTGGGGAAACACTGAAGCTTTCTTT. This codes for CASRRDWGNTEAFF.

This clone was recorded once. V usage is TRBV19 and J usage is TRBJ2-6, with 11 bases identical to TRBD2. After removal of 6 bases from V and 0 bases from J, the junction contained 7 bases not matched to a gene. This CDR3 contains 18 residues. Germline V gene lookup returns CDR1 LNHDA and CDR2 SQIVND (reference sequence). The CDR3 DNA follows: TGTGCCAGTAGACTAGCGGGAGCCGAAGGCTCTGGGGCCAACGTCCTGACTTTC. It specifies CASRLAGAEGSGANVLTF.

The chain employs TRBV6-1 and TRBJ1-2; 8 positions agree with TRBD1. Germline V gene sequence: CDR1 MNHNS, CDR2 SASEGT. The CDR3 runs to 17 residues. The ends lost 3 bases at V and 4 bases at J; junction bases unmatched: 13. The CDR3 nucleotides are TGTGCCAGCAGTGAGTACGTGACAGGGGACCTTGCCTATGGCTACACCTTC. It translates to CASSEYVTGDLAYGYTF.

CDR3 sequence: CATSTGGDYGYTF. CDR3 bases: TGTGCCACTTCTACAGGGGGCGACTATGGCTACACCTTC. V and J are TRBV15 and TRBJ1-2; 9 bases are shared with TRBD1. After removal of 9 bases from V and 3 bases from J, the junction contained 5 bases not matched to a gene. Germline V gene data show CDR1 as LNHNV and CDR2 as YYDKDF (reference sequence). CDR3 size: 13 residues.

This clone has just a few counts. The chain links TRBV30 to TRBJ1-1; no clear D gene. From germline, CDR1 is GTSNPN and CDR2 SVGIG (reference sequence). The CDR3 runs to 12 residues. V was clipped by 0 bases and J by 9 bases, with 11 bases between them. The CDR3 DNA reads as TGTGCCTGGAGTGTACTTCTTCCTCAAGCTTTCTTT. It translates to CAWSVLLPQAFF.

The CDR3 is CASSLARGNQPQHF. Written as DNA, the CDR3 is TGTGCCAGCTCACTCGCCCGGGGCAATCAGCCCCAGCATTTT. The genes are TRBV18 and TRBJ1-5; no reliable D call. The CDR3 runs 14 residues. Germline V CDR1 and CDR2: KGHSH, LQKENI. V gave up 4 bases and J gave up 2 bases, with 9 bases separating them.

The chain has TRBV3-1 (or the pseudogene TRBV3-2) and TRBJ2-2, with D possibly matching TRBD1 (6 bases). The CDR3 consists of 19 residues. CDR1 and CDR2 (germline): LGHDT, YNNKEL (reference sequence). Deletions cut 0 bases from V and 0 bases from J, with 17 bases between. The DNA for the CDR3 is TGTGCCAGCAGCCAAGAAGGATTGGGCGCAGGGGCGAACACCGGGGAGCTGTTTTTT. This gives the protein CASSQEGLGAGANTGELFF.

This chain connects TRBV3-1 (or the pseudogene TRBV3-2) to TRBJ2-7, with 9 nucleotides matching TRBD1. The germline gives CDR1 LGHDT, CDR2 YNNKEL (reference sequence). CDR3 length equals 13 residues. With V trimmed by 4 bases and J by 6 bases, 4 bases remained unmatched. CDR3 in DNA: TGTGCCAGCAGCCGCCAGACAGGGGGCGAGCAGTACTTC. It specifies CASSRQTGGEQYF.

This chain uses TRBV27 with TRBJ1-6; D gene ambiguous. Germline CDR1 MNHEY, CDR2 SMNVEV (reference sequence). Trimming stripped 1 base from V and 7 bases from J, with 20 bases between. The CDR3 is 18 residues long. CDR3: CASSLYGLRQTLNSPLHF. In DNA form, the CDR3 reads TGTGCCAGCAGTTTATATGGGTTGCGGCAGACCTTAAATTCACCCCTCCACTTT.

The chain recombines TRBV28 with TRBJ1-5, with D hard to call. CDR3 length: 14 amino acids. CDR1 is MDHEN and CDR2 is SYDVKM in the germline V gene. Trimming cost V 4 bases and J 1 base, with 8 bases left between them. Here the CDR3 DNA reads TGTGCCAGCAGTTCGGGAGGGAGCAATCAGCCCCAGCATTTT. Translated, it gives CASSSGGSNQPQHF.

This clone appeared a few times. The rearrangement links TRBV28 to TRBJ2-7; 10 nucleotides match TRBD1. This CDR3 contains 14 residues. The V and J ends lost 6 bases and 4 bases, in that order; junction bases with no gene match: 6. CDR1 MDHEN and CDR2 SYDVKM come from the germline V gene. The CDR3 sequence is CASRTGTGVYEQYF. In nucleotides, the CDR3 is TGTGCCAGCAGGACCGGGACAGGGGTATACGAGCAGTACTTC. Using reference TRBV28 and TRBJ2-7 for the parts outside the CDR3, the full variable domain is DVKVTQSSRYLVKRTGEKVFLECVQDMDHENMFWYRQDPGLGLRLIYFSYDVKMKEKGDIPEGYSVSREKKERFSLILESASTNQTSMYLCASRTGTGVYEQYFGPGTRLTVT.

The CDR3 is CSGNPGTGGRVNTEAFF. CDR3 DNA: TGCAGCGGTAACCCCGGGACAGGGGGTAGAGTGAACACTGAAGCTTTCTTT. This rearrangement joins TRBV29-1 to TRBJ1-1; 11 bases are a match to TRBD1. Looked up from germline, CDR1 is SQVTM and CDR2 is ANQGSEA. The CDR3 runs 17 residues. With V trimmed by 7 bases and J by 0 bases, 13 bases remained unmatched.

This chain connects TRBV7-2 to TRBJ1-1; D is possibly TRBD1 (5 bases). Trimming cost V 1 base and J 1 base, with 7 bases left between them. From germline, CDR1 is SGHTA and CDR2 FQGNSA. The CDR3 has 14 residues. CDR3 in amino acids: CASSLGTSNTEAFF. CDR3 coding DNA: TGTGCCAGCAGCTTAGGGACATCGAACACTGAAGCTTTCTTT.

CDR3: CASSLSGGGPEKLFF. The CDR3 DNA reads as TGTGCCAGCAGTTTATCAGGGGGTGGGCCTGAAAAACTGTTTTTT. This chain links TRBV28 with TRBJ1-4; 7 nucleotides line up with TRBD1. With 1 base clipped from V and 7 bases from J, the junction kept 6 bases outside the gene matches. From germline, CDR1 is MDHEN and CDR2 SYDVKM. The CDR3 has 15 amino acids.

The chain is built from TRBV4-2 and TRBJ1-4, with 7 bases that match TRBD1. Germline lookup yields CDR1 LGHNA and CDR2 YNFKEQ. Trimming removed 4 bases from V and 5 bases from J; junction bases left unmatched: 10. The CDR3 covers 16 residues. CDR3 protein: CASSLRPGQDNEKLFF. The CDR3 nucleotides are TGTGCCAGCAGCCTCAGACCCGGACAGGACAATGAAAAACTGTTTTTT.

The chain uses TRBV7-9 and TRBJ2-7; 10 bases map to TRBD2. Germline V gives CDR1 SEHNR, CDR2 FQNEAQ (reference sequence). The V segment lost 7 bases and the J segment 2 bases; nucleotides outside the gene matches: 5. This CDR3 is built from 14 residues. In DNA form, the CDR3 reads TGTGCCAGCACCGGGACTAGCGTTACCTACGAGCAGTACTTC. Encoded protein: CASTGTSVTYEQYF.

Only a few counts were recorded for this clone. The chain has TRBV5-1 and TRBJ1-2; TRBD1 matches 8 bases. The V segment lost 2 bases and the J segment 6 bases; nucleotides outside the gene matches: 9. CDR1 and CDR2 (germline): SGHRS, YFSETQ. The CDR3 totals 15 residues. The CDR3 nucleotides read TGCGCCAGCAGCTTCAGGGGGCCCCCGTTGGATGGCTACACCTTC. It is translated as CASSFRGPPLDGYTF.

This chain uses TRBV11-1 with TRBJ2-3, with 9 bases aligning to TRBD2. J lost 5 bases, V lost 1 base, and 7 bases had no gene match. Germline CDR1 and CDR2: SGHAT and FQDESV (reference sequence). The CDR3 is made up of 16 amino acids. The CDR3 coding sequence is TGTGCCAGCAGCTTAGTCTCTAGCGGGAAGATAGATACGCAGTATTTT. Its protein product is CASSLVSSGKIDTQYF.

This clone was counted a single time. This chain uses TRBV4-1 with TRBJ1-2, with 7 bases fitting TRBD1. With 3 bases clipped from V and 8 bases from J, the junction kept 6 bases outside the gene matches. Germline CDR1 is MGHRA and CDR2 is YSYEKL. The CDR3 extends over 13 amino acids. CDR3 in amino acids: CASSQEQGMGYTF. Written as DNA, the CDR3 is TGCGCCAGCAGCCAGGAACAGGGGATGGGCTACACCTTC.